These 23 T cell receptor beta chains share one sample of origin, sequenced in a study of OX40 agonist ivuxolimab in advanced cancers. Measured with immunoSEQ multiplex PCR; TCRdb has only the in-frame clones, and not every one. This repertoire shows 35,000 to 45,000 clones, approximately 92% found once; its top ten account for 4.7%. This specimen consisted of CD4+ or CD8+ T cells sorted from blood, obtained in a trial of the OX40 agonist ivuxolimab. The receptor source for this set is an adult with an advanced solid tumor such as melanoma, head and neck, liver or kidney cancer.

This clone was observed once. J is TRBJ2-7 and V is TRBV10-1; 10 nucleotides line up with TRBD1. This CDR3 region has 15 residues. In germline, CDR1 is WNHNN, CDR2 SYGVQD (reference sequence). The trim removed 2 bases at V and 6 bases at J, leaving 7 bases unmatched. DNA for the CDR3: TGCGCCAGCAGTGAGGCCGGGACAGGGGCCGTCGAGCAGTACTTC. Translation gives CASSEAGTGAVEQYF.

V and J are TRBV6-4 and TRBJ1-2; unclear D gene. Germline CDR1 MRHNA, CDR2 SNTAGT. This CDR3 region has 9 residues. Trimming took 10 bases from V and 10 from J, leaving 10 bases between them. CDR3 loop: CATPRSYTF. The CDR3 nucleotides are TGTGCCACGCCTAGATCCTACACCTTC.

J is TRBJ2-1 and V is TRBV30; the match to TRBD1 covers 8 bases. The CDR3 extends over 17 amino acids. The germline V gene has CDR1 GTSNPN and CDR2 SVGIG (reference sequence). With V trimmed by 1 base and J by 2 bases, 10 bases remained unmatched. The chain's CDR3 is CAWSDFGQGGAYNEQFF. The DNA for the CDR3 is TGTGCCTGGAGTGACTTTGGACAGGGTGGGGCCTACAATGAGCAGTTCTTC. The full variable domain, with the rest looked up from reference TRBV30 and TRBJ2-1, is SQTIHQWPATLVQPVGSPLSLECTVEGTSNPNLYWYRQAAGRGLQLLFYSVGIGQISSEVPQNLSASRPQDRQFILSSKKLLLSDSGFYLCAWSDFGQGGAYNEQFFGPGTRLTVL.

This rearrangement joins TRBV6-6 to TRBJ2-5; 9 bases map to TRBD1. The CDR3 contains 13 residues. Trimming took 5 bases from V and 7 from J; bases not matched to a gene: 5. Germline V lookup: CDR1 MNHNY, CDR2 SVGAGI (reference sequence). CDR3 in amino acids: CASSGLGQGTQYF. DNA of the CDR3: TGTGCCAGCAGTGGATTGGGACAGGGGACCCAGTACTTC.

The rearrangement joins TRBV7-2 to TRBJ2-2, with D unresolved. CDR3 length: 15 amino acids. V lost 5 bases, J lost 4 bases, and 14 bases lay in between. Per the germline V gene, CDR1 is SGHTA and CDR2 is FQGNSA. In DNA, the CDR3 is TGTGCCAGCAGCACCCACGTTGGTCGCACCGGGGAGCTGTTTTTT. It yields the protein CASSTHVGRTGELFF.

The chain employs TRBV28 and TRBJ1-1, with D maybe TRBD1 (6 bases). CDR1 is MDHEN, CDR2 SYDVKM, per germline. The CDR3 extends over 17 amino acids. With 6 bases removed from V and 2 bases from J, the gap between germline ends came to 22 bases. The CDR3 sequence is CASSPIGRGESNTEAFF. The CDR3 bases are TGTGCCAGCAGCCCCATAGGCAGGGGCGAGTCTAACACTGAAGCTTTCTTT.

The chain uses TRBV6-5 and TRBJ1-2, with D maybe TRBD1 (5 bases). This CDR3 region has 13 residues. With 5 bases removed from V and 3 bases from J, the gap between germline ends came to 10 bases. Germline CDR1 reads MNHEY; CDR2 reads SVGAGI. Written as DNA, the CDR3 is TGTGCCAGCAGTGGGACCGACTACTATGGCTACACCTTC. It encodes CASSGTDYYGYTF.

The J gene is TRBJ2-1, the V gene TRBV19, with D perhaps matching TRBD1 (6 bases). Looked up from germline, CDR1 is LNHDA and CDR2 is SQIVND (reference sequence). This CDR3 has 13 amino acids. V was shortened by 11 bases and J by 3 bases, with 14 bases between the two germline ends. The CDR3 DNA reads TGTGCCGCGAGACAGGCAGACTACAATGAGCAGTTCTTC. Amino acids: CAARQADYNEQFF.

The CDR3 DNA follows: TGTGCCAGCTCACCCCAATTTGACGAGAACACTGAAGCTTTCTTT. Amino acids: CASSPQFDENTEAFF. The genes are TRBV18 and TRBJ1-1; D gene uncertain. V lost 3 bases and J 1 base, leaving 12 bases between the germline ends. The CDR3 totals 15 residues. Germline V gene sequence: CDR1 KGHSH, CDR2 LQKENI. Drawing the rest from reference TRBV18 and TRBJ1-1, the complete variable domain is NAGVMQNPRHLVRRRGQEARLRCSPMKGHSHVYWYRQLPEEGLKFMVYLQKENIIDESGMPKERFSAEFPKEGPSILRIQQVVRGDSAAYFCASSPQFDENTEAFFGQGTRLTVV.

Here the CDR3 reads CTSAPISRGFSYEQYF. For the CDR3, the DNA is TGTACCAGCGCTCCTATATCCCGGGGTTTTTCCTACGAGCAGTACTTC. V is TRBV21-1 and J is TRBJ2-7; TRBD2 was called by the table and not checked on the DNA. TRBV21-1 is marked as a pseudogene. The CDR3 has 16 amino acids.

This sequence joins TRBV11-2 and TRBJ2-5; D not certain. CDR1 and CDR2 from the germline V gene are SGHAT and FQNNGV. The CDR3 consists of 17 residues. Trimming pared 0 bases from V and 3 bases from J, leaving 17 bases between. CDR3 DNA sequence: TGTGCCAGCAGCTTAGATGGATCATGGGCCACCAAAGAGACCCAGTACTTC. It codes for CASSLDGSWATKETQYF.

In its sample, this clone was seen once. This chain joins TRBV6-1 and TRBJ1-6; D gene unclear. This CDR3 has 14 residues. Per germline, CDR1 MNHNS and CDR2 SASEGT. V was trimmed by 6 bases and J by 3 bases, leaving 9 bases between them. The CDR3 region is CASRKDFYNSPLHF. The DNA of the CDR3 is TGTGCCAGCAGAAAAGACTTCTATAATTCACCCCTCCACTTT.

This chain links TRBV28 with TRBJ1-2; the D gene is possibly TRBD1 (6 bases). V lost 7 bases, J lost 0 bases, and 15 bases lay in between. CDR3 size: 15 residues. Germline V gives CDR1 MDHEN, CDR2 SYDVKM. The CDR3 sequence: CASMGAPTANYGYTF. Here the CDR3 DNA reads TGTGCCAGCATGGGGGCCCCCACAGCTAACTATGGCTACACCTTC.

The V call is TRBV5-1, the J call TRBJ2-3, with D possibly matching TRBD1 (5 bases). The CDR3 loop spans 15 amino acids. Trimming took 0 bases from V and 2 from J, leaving 10 bases between them. Germline lookup yields CDR1 SGHRS and CDR2 YFSETQ. In DNA, the CDR3 is TGCGCCAGCAGCTTGGAACAGGCATTCACAGATACGCAGTATTTT. This translates into CASSLEQAFTDTQYF.

The chain has TRBV2 and TRBJ2-2; D is undetermined. The germline V gene encodes CDR1 SNHLY and CDR2 FYNNEI. Trimming took 5 bases from V and 5 from J, leaving 3 bases between them. The CDR3 spans 11 residues. The CDR3 bases are TGTGCCAGCAGTAATACCGGGGAGCTGTTTTTT. Translation: CASSNTGELFF.

This rearrangement joins TRBV19 to TRBJ2-5; D unclear. The CDR3 runs 13 residues. Per the germline V gene, CDR1 is LNHDA and CDR2 is SQIVND (reference sequence). Trimming pared 3 bases from V and 0 bases from J, leaving 5 bases between. The CDR3 here is CASSIRHQETQYF. In DNA, the CDR3 is TGTGCCAGTAGTATTCGACACCAAGAGACCCAGTACTTC.

This chain connects TRBV2 to TRBJ1-2; 7 bases agree with TRBD1. Germline V gene sequence: CDR1 SNHLY, CDR2 FYNNEI. The CDR3 contains 15 residues. V trimming: 6 bases; J trimming: 4 bases; junction bases outside the gene matches: 11. CDR3 residues: CASSPNQGVGYGYTF. Written as DNA, the CDR3 is TGTGCCAGCAGCCCAAACCAGGGGGTGGGCTATGGCTACACCTTC.

The rearrangement joins TRBV6-1 to TRBJ2-7, with 7 bases aligning to TRBD1. The CDR3 runs to 15 residues. CDR1 and CDR2 (germline): MNHNS, SASEGT. V lost 5 bases and J lost 0; bases outside the gene matches: 7. The CDR3 sequence is CASSFSQGLSYEQYF. In DNA form, the CDR3 reads TGTGCCAGCAGTTTTTCACAGGGGCTCTCCTACGAGCAGTACTTC.

The rearrangement joins TRBV19 to TRBJ1-6; D is possibly TRBD1 (6 bases). CDR1 and CDR2 (germline): LNHDA, SQIVND (reference sequence). The length of the CDR3 is 18 residues. V lost 6 bases, J lost 4 bases, and 22 bases lay in between. Here the CDR3 DNA reads TGTGCCAGTAGCTTCGACGTCCTCGCACAGGGTTATAATTCACCCCTCCACTTT. This translates into CASSFDVLAQGYNSPLHF.

CDR3: CASREGVGYGYTF. CDR3 in DNA: TGTGCCAGCAGGGAGGGGGTGGGTTATGGCTACACCTTC. V and J are TRBV6-1 and TRBJ1-2; perhaps TRBD1 as D (6 bases). There are 13 residues in the CDR3. Trimming left V 6 bases short and J 5 bases short, with 13 bases between. Germline loops: CDR1 MNHNS, CDR2 SASEGT.

The DNA for the CDR3 is TGTGCCAGCAGCAGGGGTACGGGACACCACCAAGAGACCCAGTACTTC. Protein sequence: CASSRGTGHHQETQYF. This chain joins TRBV5-6 and TRBJ2-5; perhaps TRBD1 as D (6 bases). Per germline, CDR1 SGHDT and CDR2 YYEEEE. V lost 4 bases and J 0 bases, leaving 16 bases between the germline ends. CDR3 size: 16 residues.

The gene calls are TRBV6-1 and TRBJ2-2, with D tentatively TRBD1 (6 bases). Germline V CDR1 and CDR2: MNHNS, SASEGT. Trimming left V 8 bases short and J 5 bases short, with 15 bases between. CDR3 length: 14 residues. The chain's CDR3 is CASSGTPTTGELFF. The CDR3 DNA reads TGTGCCAGCTCCGGGACACCTACGACCGGGGAGCTGTTTTTT.

The genes are TRBV4-3 and TRBJ2-3; 9 bases fit TRBD1. This CDR3 has 15 residues. Trimming removed 5 bases from V and 2 bases from J; junction bases left unmatched: 5. Germline CDR1 LGHNA, CDR2 YSLEER. The CDR3 region has the DNA TGCGCCAGCAGCACCCGGGACAGGGCCACAGATACGCAGTATTTT. Translation: CASSTRDRATDTQYF.